The 32 T cell receptor beta chains given below trace back to one sample, sequenced in a study of Ad26.COV2.S vaccination and SARS-CoV-2 variants. Sample treatment: roughly 20 received Ad26.COV2.S at low or high dose, single or two shots; 5 received placebo; per-sample allocation not given. Sample collection was performed on day 63 after the first vaccine or placebo injection. Sequencing was performed with immunoSEQ multiplex PCR; in TCRdb, only in-frame clones are kept and a portion is missing. The sample includes 300,000 to 450,000 clones, around 83% seen only once; the top ten take around 3.3%. The sample in question was peripheral blood, obtained in a trial of Ad26.COV2.S vaccine versus placebo. Receptors were obtained from a person between 18 and 65 years old who received the Ad26.COV2.S COVID-19 vaccine or a placebo.

V usage is TRBV6-5 and J usage is TRBJ2-7; possibly TRBD2 for D (7 bases). Trimming took 0 bases from V and 2 from J, leaving 11 bases between them. The V gene's germline CDR1 is MNHEY and CDR2 SVGAGI. The CDR3 is 15 amino acids. CDR3 DNA: TGTGCCAGCAGTTACTCGAGGGGGGGCACCTACGAGCAGTACTTC. Protein: CASSYSRGGTYEQYF.

The V gene is TRBV15, the J gene TRBJ2-2; TRBD1 matches at 8 bases. The ends lost 4 bases at V and 6 bases at J; junction bases unmatched: 10. This CDR3 region has 16 residues. Germline CDR1 and CDR2: LNHNV and YYDKDF (reference sequence). The CDR3 region is CATSNYGQGRAGELFF. CDR3 coding DNA: TGTGCCACCAGCAACTACGGACAGGGTAGGGCCGGGGAGCTGTTTTTT.

The gene calls are TRBV7-6 and TRBJ1-2; D perhaps matches TRBD1 (5 bases). The CDR3 runs to 15 residues. Trimming took off 2 bases at V and 4 bases at J, with 14 bases between the two ends. Germline V lookup: CDR1 SGHVS, CDR2 FNYEAQ. The CDR3 nucleotides are TGTGCCAGCAGCTTACCCCCAGGGAAGTTCTATGGCTACACCTTC. This encodes CASSLPPGKFYGYTF. The whole variable domain, filled in from reference TRBV7-6 and TRBJ1-2, reads GAGVSQSPRYKVTKRGQDVALRCDPISGHVSLYWYRQALGQGPEFLTYFNYEAQQDKSGLPNDRFSAERPEGSISTLTIQRTEQRDSAMYRCASSLPPGKFYGYTFGSGTRLTVV.

The chain recombines TRBV2 with TRBJ2-3; D gene ambiguous. Per the germline V gene, CDR1 is SNHLY and CDR2 is FYNNEI. The V end lost 7 bases, the J end lost 5 bases, and 19 bases lay between the germline ends. The CDR3 runs to 15 residues. CDR3 loop: CASTDQAWVVDTQYF. The CDR3 nucleotides are TGTGCCAGCACGGACCAGGCCTGGGTTGTAGATACGCAGTATTTT.

The rearrangement joins TRBV28 to TRBJ1-4; D possibly corresponds to TRBD1 (5 bases). With 3 bases removed from V and 0 bases from J, the gap between germline ends came to 17 bases. The germline gives CDR1 MDHEN, CDR2 SYDVKM. The CDR3 is 18 residues long. CDR3 coding DNA: TGTGCCAGCAGTTTCCCGAGACAGAGACGTGCAACTAATGAAAAACTGTTTTTT. As protein: CASSFPRQRRATNEKLFF.

V usage is TRBV5-5 and J usage is TRBJ1-4; 8 bases fit TRBD1. From germline, CDR1 is SGHKS and CDR2 YYEKEE (reference sequence). Trimming took 1 base from V and 5 from J; bases not matched to a gene: 7. There are 16 residues in the CDR3. CDR3 nucleotide sequence: TGTGCCAGCAGCTTGTGGAATGGACAGGGAAATGAAAAACTGTTTTTT. Its protein product is CASSLWNGQGNEKLFF.

Only one count was recorded for this clone. The chain is built from TRBV19 and TRBJ1-2, with TRBD1 identical over 11 bases. CDR1 LNHDA and CDR2 SQIVND come from the germline V gene (reference sequence). V was pared by 5 bases and J by 8 bases, with 7 bases of the junction left unmatched. This CDR3 is built from 14 residues. The CDR3 here is CASSRTGGAWGYTF. The CDR3, as DNA: TGTGCCAGTAGTCGGACAGGGGGCGCGTGGGGCTACACCTTC.

The CDR3 coding sequence is TGTGCCAGTAGGGGGCTAGCGGGAGTTTTAGCCGGGGAGCTGTTTTTT. Translating gives CASRGLAGVLAGELFF. The V and J genes are TRBV19 and TRBJ2-2, with 10 bases that match TRBD2. V trimming: 6 bases; J trimming: 6 bases; junction bases outside the gene matches: 10. CDR1 is LNHDA, CDR2 SQIVND, per germline (reference sequence). The CDR3 length is 16 residues.

The count of this clone is one. The rearrangement uses TRBV12-5 and TRBJ2-7; D call uncertain. The germline CDR1 and CDR2 sequences are LGHNT and FRNRAP. V was pared by 1 base and J by 1 base, with 5 bases between. CDR3 length equals 13 residues. In DNA form, the CDR3 reads TGTGCTAGTGGTTTGGAGGGATCCTACGAGCAGTACTTC. Its protein is CASGLEGSYEQYF.

This clone was seen just once. The chain recombines TRBV2 with TRBJ1-5; TRBD1 matches at 7 bases. V shed 5 bases and J 6 bases; nucleotides not matched to a gene: 10. This CDR3 has 15 amino acids. CDR1 SNHLY and CDR2 FYNNEI come from the germline V gene. The CDR3 spells CASSIGQVDVQPQHF. As DNA, the CDR3 is TGTGCCAGCAGTATTGGACAGGTCGATGTTCAGCCCCAGCATTTT. The whole variable domain, filled in from reference TRBV2 and TRBJ1-5, reads EPEVTQTPSHQVTQMGQEVILRCVPISNHLYFYWYRQILGQKVEFLVSFYNNEISEKSEIFDDQFSVERPDGSNFTLKIRSTKLEDSAMYFCASSIGQVDVQPQHFGDGTRLSIL.

The gene calls are TRBV24-1 and TRBJ1-1, with D maybe TRBD1 (5 bases). CDR3 length: 13 amino acids. Germline V lookup: CDR1 KGHDR, CDR2 SFDVKD. Trimming cost V 7 bases and J 6 bases, with 14 bases left between them. CDR3 residues: CATRGTGDSEAFF. The CDR3 DNA follows: TGTGCCACCAGGGGGACCGGTGATTCTGAAGCTTTCTTT.

The rearrangement joins TRBV12-3 or TRBV12-4 to TRBJ1-2; D unclear. V lost 4 bases to trimming and J lost 8 bases, with 11 bases between them. The length of the CDR3 is 12 residues. The CDR3 region has the DNA TGTGCCAGCAGTTCGATTCCCTTGGGCTACACCTTC. Encoded protein: CASSSIPLGYTF.

The chain is built from TRBV2 and TRBJ2-5; TRBD2 aligns across 10 bases. Germline CDR1 is SNHLY and CDR2 is FYNNEI. After removal of 6 bases from V and 5 bases from J, the junction contained 15 bases not matched to a gene. The CDR3 runs to 17 residues. CDR3 sequence (DNA): TGTGCCAGCAGCTCCACCCGCGGGGTAGCGGGGGGCGAGACCCAGTACTTC. Translating gives CASSSTRGVAGGETQYF.

The chain combines TRBV10-3 with TRBJ2-7; 8 nucleotides align to TRBD1. The trim removed 2 bases at V and 4 bases at J, leaving 10 bases unmatched. Per the germline V gene, CDR1 is ENHRY and CDR2 is SYGVKD. CDR3 length equals 16 residues. The CDR3 nucleotides read TGTGCCATCAGTGAGATAGGCAGGGGGCGTTTGTACGAGCAGTACTTC. Translated: CAISEIGRGRLYEQYF.

The chain uses TRBV5-1 and TRBJ1-3; D might be TRBD1 (6 bases). The CDR3 is 15 amino acids. Germline loops: CDR1 SGHRS, CDR2 YFSETQ. The germline V and J ends were trimmed by 0 bases and 5 bases, with 12 bases remaining between them. The CDR3 DNA is TGCGCCAGCAGCTTGGCCGGGCAGGGGCGAAACACCATATATTTT. It codes for CASSLAGQGRNTIYF.

This chain links TRBV18 with TRBJ2-1; tentative D call: TRBD2 (6 bases). Trimming shortened V by 3 bases and J by 8 bases, and 17 bases separated the two germline ends. The germline V gene encodes CDR1 KGHSH and CDR2 LQKENI. The CDR3 has 15 residues. The CDR3 DNA follows: TGTGCCAGCTCACCCATCCCACTAGCCGGGGATGAGCAGTTCTTC. This gives the protein CASSPIPLAGDEQFF.

The chain has TRBV7-8 and TRBJ2-1; 9 nucleotides agree with TRBD1. The CDR3 is 14 amino acids. Germline CDR1 is SGHVS and CDR2 is FQNEAQ. V was pared by 9 bases and J by 1 base, with 4 bases of the junction left unmatched. CDR3 residues: CASDRGTSYNEQFF. CDR3 sequence (DNA): TGTGCCAGTGACAGGGGGACTTCCTACAATGAGCAGTTCTTC.

V is TRBV6-5 and J is TRBJ1-1; D possibly corresponds to TRBD1 (5 bases). CDR1 MNHEY and CDR2 SVGAGI come from the germline V gene. The V end lost 4 bases, the J end lost 0 bases, and 15 bases lay between the germline ends. This CDR3 has 16 amino acids. The CDR3 DNA reads as TGTGCCAGCAGTTCTCCCGGACATGGACTGAACACTGAAGCTTTCTTT. Its translation is CASSSPGHGLNTEAFF.

The chain carries TRBV9 and TRBJ2-3, with 11 bases lining up with TRBD2. This CDR3 has 15 amino acids. Unmatched junction bases numbered 1, after V lost 3 bases and J lost 1 base. Germline CDR1 and CDR2: SGDLS and YYNGEE. The CDR3 protein is CASSATSGGTDTQYF. CDR3 coding DNA: TGTGCCAGCAGCGCGACTAGCGGGGGCACAGATACGCAGTATTTT.

V is TRBV7-8 and J is TRBJ1-3; the D is unclear. Per the germline V gene, CDR1 is SGHVS and CDR2 is FQNEAQ. V dropped 4 bases and J dropped 11 bases, with 12 bases sitting between them. The CDR3 is 12 amino acids. CDR3 DNA sequence: TGTGCCAGCAGCTGGACTGACGAATCCATATATTTT. Protein product: CASSWTDESIYF.

J is TRBJ2-3 and V is TRBV25-1; possibly TRBD2 for D (5 bases). The ends were cut back, 5 bases at V and 6 bases at J, with 9 bases in the middle. This CDR3 has 12 residues. Germline CDR1 and CDR2: MGHDK and SYGVNS. CDR3 in amino acids: CASSSPGDTQYF. CDR3 coding DNA: TGTGCCAGCAGTTCTCCGGGGGATACGCAGTATTTT.

The chain recombines TRBV3-1 (or the pseudogene TRBV3-2) with TRBJ2-1; TRBD1 might be the D (5 bases). This CDR3 comprises 13 residues. CDR1 and CDR2 from the germline V gene are LGHDT and YNNKEL (reference sequence). V shed 3 bases and J shed 8 bases, with 11 bases lying between them. CDR3 nucleotide sequence: TGTGCCAGCAGCCAGCAAGGGGTCCATGAGCAGTTCTTC. Its protein product is CASSQQGVHEQFF.

The rearrangement uses TRBV19 and TRBJ2-3, with TRBD2 identical over 9 bases. This CDR3 region has 16 residues. Trimming at V came to 3 bases and at J to 6 bases, leaving 10 bases not matched to a gene. CDR1 and CDR2 (germline): LNHDA, SQIVND (reference sequence). As DNA, the CDR3 is TGTGCCAGTAGTATTTTTGGCGGGGGGGCCCTGGATACGCAGTATTTT. It specifies CASSIFGGGALDTQYF.

V usage is TRBV11-3 and J usage is TRBJ2-1; perhaps TRBD2 as D (6 bases). CDR1 is SGHNT and CDR2 is YENEEA in the germline V gene. The V end lost 4 bases, the J end lost 4 bases, and 14 bases lay between the germline ends. CDR3 length equals 15 residues. The CDR3 bases are TGTGCCAGCAGCTCCGGAGCAGGAGGGTACAATGAGCAGTTCTTC. Protein sequence: CASSSGAGGYNEQFF.

This clone was seen more than once but under ten times. The chain links TRBV12-3 or TRBV12-4 to TRBJ1-1; D is ambiguous. This CDR3 has 12 residues. V was clipped by 5 bases and J by 7 bases, with 11 bases between them. CDR3 amino acids: CASSKSVGEAFF. The CDR3 coding sequence is TGTGCCAGCAGTAAGTCAGTGGGTGAAGCTTTCTTT.

The genes are TRBV19 and TRBJ1-2; 7 positions agree with TRBD1. This CDR3 comprises 17 residues. The trim removed 3 bases at V and 0 bases at J, leaving 10 bases unmatched. Per germline, CDR1 LNHDA and CDR2 SQIVND (reference sequence). The CDR3 DNA reads TGTGCCAGTAGTATTCCCCGGGACAGCAAACCTAACTATGGCTACACCTTC. It encodes CASSIPRDSKPNYGYTF.

J is TRBJ1-6 and V is TRBV27, with 10 bases that match TRBD1. From germline, CDR1 is MNHEY and CDR2 SMNVEV (reference sequence). This CDR3 is built from 14 residues. With V trimmed by 5 bases and J by 7 bases, 2 bases remained unmatched. The CDR3 loop is CASSLDRGNSPLHF. The CDR3, as DNA: TGTGCCAGCAGTCTGGACAGGGGGAATTCACCCCTCCACTTT.

The chain carries TRBV15 and TRBJ2-7, with D perhaps TRBD2 (6 bases). From germline, CDR1 is LNHNV and CDR2 YYDKDF (reference sequence). The V and J ends lost 0 bases and 3 bases respectively, with 9 bases between them. This CDR3 spans 14 amino acids. Here the CDR3 DNA reads TGTGCCACCAGCAGAGATCAGGGACTCTACGAGCAGTACTTC. Protein: CATSRDQGLYEQYF. The full variable domain, completed using reference TRBV15 and TRBJ2-7, is DAMVIQNPRYQVTQFGKPVTLSCSQTLNHNVMYWYQQKSSQAPKLLFHYYDKDFNNEADTPDNFQSRRPNTSFCFLDIRSPGLGDTAMYLCATSRDQGLYEQYFGPGTRLTVT.

This chain connects TRBV5-1 to TRBJ2-5, with TRBD1 matching 7 bases. With V trimmed by 5 bases and J by 1 base, 2 bases remained unmatched. The CDR3 is 13 residues long. Germline lookup yields CDR1 SGHRS and CDR2 YFSETQ. For the CDR3, the DNA is TGCGCCAGCAGGAGGGACAGCCAAGAGACCCAGTACTTC. This codes for CASRRDSQETQYF.

The chain is built from TRBV19 and TRBJ2-5; 13 nucleotides line up with TRBD2. V lost 7 bases and J lost 3; bases outside the gene matches: 5. From germline, CDR1 is LNHDA and CDR2 SQIVND (reference sequence). The CDR3 is 15 residues long. Here the CDR3 reads CASTRTSGSKETQYF. DNA for the CDR3: TGTGCCAGTACAAGGACTAGCGGGAGCAAAGAGACCCAGTACTTC. The whole variable domain, remainder taken from reference TRBV19 and TRBJ2-5, is DGGITQSPKYLFRKEGQNVTLSCEQNLNHDAMYWYRQDPGQGLRLIYYSQIVNDFQKGDIAEGYSVSREKKESFPLTVTSAQKNPTAFYLCASTRTSGSKETQYFGPGTRLLVL.

The genes are TRBV6-5 and TRBJ1-2; 7 bases line up with TRBD1. V was clipped by 10 bases and J by 0 bases; unmatched bases: 5. Germline V gives CDR1 MNHEY, CDR2 SVGAGI. This CDR3 contains 13 residues. The CDR3 nucleotides are TGTGCCACCAAGACAGGGTCTAACTATGGCTACACCTTC. Translated: CATKTGSNYGYTF.

The chain combines TRBV12-5 with TRBJ2-1; 11 nucleotides line up with TRBD2. The trim removed 1 base at V and 0 bases at J, leaving 11 bases unmatched. Germline V lookup: CDR1 LGHNT, CDR2 FRNRAP. The CDR3 runs to 20 residues. The CDR3 is CASGLAGSSGRPSSYNEQFF. The CDR3 DNA sequence: TGTGCTAGTGGTTTGGCGGGGTCTAGCGGGAGGCCAAGCTCCTACAATGAGCAGTTCTTC.